This T cell receptor beta chain came from a study of blood T cell repertoires in COVID-19. About the research overall: Sites in the United States, Italy and Spain provided acute and convalescent COVID-19 samples.

TCRdb keeps only in-frame clones here, not all; method: immunoSEQ multiplex PCR. The sample contains roughly 100,000 clones, roughly 80% of which appear only once. V was pared by 4 bases and J by 2 bases, with 11 bases of the junction left unmatched. Germline V CDR1 and CDR2: MDHEN, SYDVKM. The CDR3 has 17 residues. The sequence derives from a woman aged 80 or older with acute or convalescent COVID-19. The sample taken for sequencing was peripheral blood. V is TRBV28 and J is TRBJ1-5, with 7 bases fitting TRBD1. CDR3 region: CASSSHQTGTGNQPQHF. As DNA, the CDR3 is TGTGCCAGCAGTTCACACCAAACCGGGACAGGCAATCAGCCCCAGCATTTT.